The 9 T cell receptor beta chains reported below all come from one sample, sequenced in a study of blood T cell repertoires in COVID-19. Some clones are missing from TCRdb's copy, which holds only in-frame ones; the method was immunoSEQ multiplex PCR. The sample lists about 330,000 clones, more than 85% occurring once. Sequenced sample: PBMCs or T cells enriched from blood (not recorded which). Source of these receptors: a woman aged 25 to 39 who had recovered from COVID-19.

V and J are TRBV18 and TRBJ1-1; tentative D call: TRBD1 (5 bases). CDR3 length equals 13 residues. The germline CDR1 and CDR2 sequences are KGHSH and LQKENI. V was cut by 5 bases and J by 1 base, with 8 bases left in between. The CDR3 loop is CASSVGENTEAFF. CDR3 in DNA: TGTGCCAGCTCAGTAGGGGAGAACACTGAAGCTTTCTTT.

The chain has TRBV18 and TRBJ2-1; 14 bases are a match to TRBD2. CDR3 length: 16 amino acids. The V segment lost 3 bases and the J segment 7 bases; nucleotides outside the gene matches: 5. Germline CDR1 is KGHSH and CDR2 is LQKENI. The CDR3 region has the DNA TGTGCCAGCTCACCCCCGGGACTAGCGGGAGATAATGAGCAGTTCTTC. Translation gives CASSPPGLAGDNEQFF. Drawing the rest from reference TRBV18 and TRBJ2-1, the complete variable domain is NAGVMQNPRHLVRRRGQEARLRCSPMKGHSHVYWYRQLPEEGLKFMVYLQKENIIDESGMPKERFSAEFPKEGPSILRIQQVVRGDSAAYFCASSPPGLAGDNEQFFGPGTRLTVL.

This clone was detected only once. This chain connects TRBV20-1 to TRBJ2-5; 11 bases fit TRBD2. CDR1 and CDR2 from the germline V gene are DFQATT and SNEGSKA (reference sequence). Trimming cost V 3 bases and J 4 bases; bases outside gene matches: 7. The CDR3 covers 15 residues. CDR3 sequence (DNA): TGCAGTGCTAGTGGACTAGCGGGCACCCCAGAGACCCAGTACTTC. It encodes CSASGLAGTPETQYF.

The chain recombines TRBV6-5 with TRBJ2-6; D possibly corresponds to TRBD2 (5 bases). CDR1 and CDR2 (germline): MNHEY, SVGAGI. The germline V and J ends were trimmed by 6 bases and 0 bases, with 6 bases remaining between them. The CDR3 sequence is 14 residues long. The CDR3: CASRAGSGANVLTF. The CDR3 coding sequence is TGTGCCAGCAGGGCGGGCTCTGGGGCCAACGTCCTGACTTTC.

The gene calls are TRBV24-1 and TRBJ2-6; the D is unclear. Trimming took off 0 bases at V and 2 bases at J, with 7 bases between the two ends. This CDR3 has 16 amino acids. CDR1 is KGHDR and CDR2 is SFDVKD in the germline V gene. The CDR3 is CATSDLGPAGANVLTF. The DNA of the CDR3 is TGTGCCACCAGTGATTTGGGGCCGGCTGGGGCCAACGTCCTGACTTTC.

The table lists this clone with a count of one. The chain has TRBV7-2 and TRBJ1-5; unclear D gene. The germline CDR1 and CDR2 sequences are SGHTA and FQGNSA. V was trimmed by 2 bases and J by 8 bases, leaving 13 bases between them. The CDR3 is 14 amino acids. The CDR3 spells CASSLLPTAEPQHF. DNA for the CDR3: TGTGCCAGCAGCTTACTCCCAACAGCGGAGCCCCAGCATTTT.

This clone has just one count. The chain has TRBV5-1 and TRBJ2-7; D remains ambiguous. The ends were cut back, 0 bases at V and 4 bases at J, with 8 bases in the middle. The germline gives CDR1 SGHRS, CDR2 YFSETQ. CDR3 length: 13 residues. CDR3 loop: CASSLATEYEQYF. CDR3 DNA: TGCGCCAGCAGCTTGGCGACTGAGTACGAGCAGTACTTC.

The chain carries TRBV11-2 and TRBJ1-2; possible D gene TRBD1, 5 bases. CDR1 is SGHAT, CDR2 FQNNGV, per germline. The ends were cut back, 5 bases at V and 5 bases at J, with 9 bases in the middle. The CDR3 sequence is 12 residues long. CDR3 coding DNA: TGTGCCAGCAGCGCGGGGGGGTATGGCTACACCTTC. This gives the protein CASSAGGYGYTF.

The genes are TRBV12-5 and TRBJ1-5; D is undetermined. Per germline, CDR1 LGHNT and CDR2 FRNRAP. V was clipped by 5 bases and J by 3 bases, with 8 bases between them. The CDR3 length is 13 residues. The CDR3 DNA reads as TGTGCTAGTGGTGCGGGTGCCAATCAGCCCCAGCATTTT. Translated: CASGAGANQPQHF.